This TCR beta chain originates from a study of control samples from healthy donors and cancer patients. The assay was immunoSEQ multiplex PCR, and TCRdb's table has in-frame clones only and misses some. Of 150,000 to 200,000 clones in the sample, around 92% were seen once. Trimming stripped 0 bases from V and 4 bases from J, with 7 bases between. Germline lookup yields CDR1 MNHEY and CDR2 SVGAGI. This CDR3 spans 14 amino acids. The sample consisted of blood. The sequence came from a woman in her twenties or thirties in good health. This chain links TRBV6-5 with TRBJ1-5; D is unclear. CDR3 sequence reads: CASSYSGPNQPQHF. CDR3 DNA sequence: TGTGCCAGCAGTTACTCCGGTCCTAATCAGCCCCAGCATTTT.